The sequence of this TCR beta chain was determined in a study of neurological immune-mediated disorders. Study findings and constraints: Neither clinical nor MRI features showed any association with the multiple sclerosis repertoire cluster, and the authors stated that larger cohorts are needed.

This clonotype was seen at least ten times. Its target is not known. The germline CDR1 and CDR2 sequences are DFQATT and SNEGSKA (reference sequence). This CDR3 comprises 14 residues. With V trimmed by 5 bases and J by 2 bases, 6 bases remained unmatched. TCRdb re-derived calls from the 5' RACE reads in MiXCR, one entry per CDR3 protein. The table lists roughly 52,000 distinct CDR3 sequences, about 5.6% of them singletons. The specimen was CD4+ T cells from blood. The V call is TRBV20-1, the J call TRBJ1-5; 7 bases map to TRBD1. The sequence was collected from a woman in her late teens or twenties with multiple sclerosis. The CDR3 nucleotides are TGCAGTGCTGGCGGGCAGGGGGGCAATCAGCCCCAGCATTTT. The encoded protein is CSAGGQGGNQPQHF.